What follows are 18 T cell receptor beta chains derived from one specimen sequenced in a study of technical replicates of blood from several donors. Data came from immunoSEQ multiplex PCR; TCRdb stores just in-frame clones and leaves some out. The sample shows 80,000 to 90,000 clones, roughly 94% of them seen only once. The sequencing sample was made of T cells isolated from PBMCs. All receptors derive from a human donor in good health.

CDR3 bases: TGTGCCAGCAGGGAGGACGGGAAAGAGACCCAGTACTTC. Residues: CASREDGKETQYF. The rearrangement uses TRBV11-2 and TRBJ2-5, with TRBD2 as a possible D gene (5 bases). The CDR3 totals 13 residues. Germline CDR1 and CDR2: SGHAT and FQNNGV. Trimming removed 6 bases from V and 3 bases from J, with 11 bases in between. The full variable domain, its missing parts supplied by reference TRBV11-2 and TRBJ2-5, is EAGVAQSPRYKIIEKRQSVAFWCNPISGHATLYWYQQILGQGPKLLIQFQNNGVVDDSQLPKDRFSAERLKGVDSTLKIQPAKLEDSAVYLCASREDGKETQYFGPGTRLLVL.

This rearrangement joins TRBV6-1 to TRBJ2-7, with 10 bases fitting TRBD1. Germline loops: CDR1 MNHNS, CDR2 SASEGT. CDR3 size: 16 residues. Trimming cost V 4 bases and J 1 base; bases outside gene matches: 7. CDR3: CASSAPGTGDSYEQYF. DNA of the CDR3: TGTGCCAGCAGTGCGCCGGGGACAGGGGATTCCTACGAGCAGTACTTC.

In this sample, this clone turned up once. This chain uses TRBV12-2 with TRBJ2-7; the table's TRBD2 call for D was not verified on the DNA. TRBV12-2 is an annotated pseudogene. The CDR3 length is 15 residues. The CDR3 DNA reads TGTGCAAGTCGCGTACACCGGGACTACACCTACGAGCAGTACTTC. Its translation is CASRVHRDYTYEQYF.

The rearrangement links TRBV4-1 to TRBJ2-7; 8 nucleotides agree with TRBD1. This CDR3 has 17 amino acids. V was clipped by 3 bases and J by 7 bases; unmatched bases: 17. From germline, CDR1 is MGHRA and CDR2 YSYEKL. The DNA for the CDR3 is TGCGCCAGCAGCCACCCTCTACGAGGCAGGGGGCCTCCTGAGCAGTACTTC. Translation gives CASSHPLRGRGPPEQYF.

The chain joins TRBV4-2 to TRBJ2-7; TRBD2 agrees at 10 bases. This CDR3 has 17 amino acids. The V and J ends lost 1 base and 3 bases, in that order; junction bases with no gene match: 9. Per germline, CDR1 LGHNA and CDR2 YNFKEQ. The CDR3 DNA reads as TGTGCCAGCAGCCAAGCCTCTGTCCTAGCGGGAGACTACGAGCAGTACTTC. Amino acids: CASSQASVLAGDYEQYF.

This clone has just one count. The chain employs TRBV30 and TRBJ2-3, with D unclear. V gave up 2 bases and J gave up 3 bases, with 9 bases separating them. The CDR3 loop spans 13 amino acids. The germline gives CDR1 GTSNPN, CDR2 SVGIG (reference sequence). As DNA, the CDR3 is TGTGCCTGGAGTCTCCTCCAGACAGATACGCAGTATTTT. It specifies CAWSLLQTDTQYF.

This chain connects TRBV19 to TRBJ2-1; 11 positions match TRBD2. This CDR3 is 19 amino acids long. CDR1 is LNHDA, CDR2 SQIVND, per germline (reference sequence). Trimming at V came to 1 base and at J to 7 bases, leaving 15 bases not matched to a gene. In DNA, the CDR3 is TGTGCCAGTAGTATAGGTACTAGCGGGAGAGGGGTACCGTGGAATGAGCAGTTCTTC. As protein: CASSIGTSGRGVPWNEQFF.

The chain carries TRBV2 and TRBJ2-1; no clear D gene. V lost 6 bases and J lost 6, with 15 bases in between. The germline V gene encodes CDR1 SNHLY and CDR2 FYNNEI. The CDR3 covers 14 residues. In DNA, the CDR3 is TGTGCCAGCAGAAAAAGCCTATTGTTCAATGAGCAGTTCTTC. As protein: CASRKSLLFNEQFF.

The chain links TRBV5-1 to TRBJ1-2; no reliable D call. V was trimmed by 0 bases and J by 0 bases, leaving 9 bases between them. Germline loops: CDR1 SGHRS, CDR2 YFSETQ. The CDR3 runs to 15 residues. CDR3 protein: CASSLAGIANYGYTF. The CDR3 bases are TGCGCCAGCAGCTTGGCAGGAATTGCTAACTATGGCTACACCTTC.

The V call is TRBV5-5, the J call TRBJ2-2; D is perhaps TRBD1 (6 bases). The ends were cut back, 1 base at V and 6 bases at J, with 22 bases in the middle. Germline CDR1 and CDR2: SGHKS and YYEKEE (reference sequence). The CDR3 is 18 residues long. This chain's CDR3 is CASSLWDTSYGVPGELFF. The CDR3 nucleotides read TGTGCCAGCAGCTTGTGGGACACCTCCTATGGGGTCCCCGGGGAGCTGTTTTTT. The variable domain in full, completed from reference TRBV5-5 and TRBJ2-2, reads DAGVTQSPTHLIKTRGQQVTLRCSPISGHKSVSWYQQVLGQGPQFIFQYYEKEERGRGNFPDRFSARQFPNYSSELNVNALLLGDSALYLCASSLWDTSYGVPGELFFGEGSRLTVL.

The chain links TRBV5-1 to TRBJ2-1; 13 bases fit TRBD2. V lost 4 bases, J lost 5 bases, and 6 bases stayed unmatched. Germline lookup yields CDR1 SGHRS and CDR2 YFSETQ. This CDR3 is built from 16 residues. The CDR3 nucleotides read TGCGCCAGCAGCACTGGGACTAGCGGGAAAGACAATGAGCAGTTCTTC. It yields the protein CASSTGTSGKDNEQFF.

The V and J genes are TRBV10-3 and TRBJ1-1, with 10 bases fitting TRBD1. The CDR3 sequence is 15 residues long. The V segment lost 2 bases and the J segment 5 bases; nucleotides outside the gene matches: 5. Germline CDR1 reads ENHRY; CDR2 reads SYGVKD. The CDR3 protein is CAISEDRGRGTEAFF. In DNA, the CDR3 is TGTGCCATCAGTGAGGACAGGGGGCGCGGAACTGAAGCTTTCTTT.

The chain combines TRBV2 with TRBJ2-1, with 7 bases fitting TRBD1. CDR1 is SNHLY, CDR2 FYNNEI, per germline. Unmatched junction bases numbered 8, after V lost 5 bases and J lost 4 bases. The CDR3 is 15 amino acids. The CDR3 protein is CASSSTGTVYNEQFF. DNA of the CDR3: TGTGCCAGCAGTTCCACCGGGACAGTTTACAATGAGCAGTTCTTC.

This rearrangement joins TRBV10-3 to TRBJ1-4; D unclear. Germline V gene lookup returns CDR1 ENHRY and CDR2 SYGVKD. This CDR3 has 11 residues. V gave up 3 bases and J gave up 10 bases, with 6 bases separating them. This CDR3 is CAISDGAKLFF. The CDR3 DNA is TGTGCCATCAGTGATGGAGCAAAACTGTTTTTT.

The rearrangement uses TRBV6-1 and TRBJ2-7, with a tentative D call TRBD1 (5 bases). V was shortened by 3 bases and J by 3 bases, with 15 bases between the two germline ends. Germline CDR1 is MNHNS and CDR2 is SASEGT. This CDR3 contains 15 residues. CDR3 residues: CASSEGWGNYYEQYF. In DNA form, the CDR3 reads TGTGCCAGCAGTGAGGGGTGGGGCAACTACTACGAGCAGTACTTC.

The chain links TRBV2 to TRBJ1-1; a weak D match, TRBD1 (6 bases). Trimming took 9 bases from V and 1 from J, leaving 12 bases between them. The CDR3 has 13 residues. CDR1 and CDR2 from the germline V gene are SNHLY and FYNNEI. The CDR3, as DNA: TGTGCCAGTTACCTACAGGGGAACACTGAAGCTTTCTTT. This codes for CASYLQGNTEAFF.

This chain uses TRBV25-1 with TRBJ2-5, with 9 bases matching TRBD1. This CDR3 has 18 amino acids. The V and J ends lost 2 bases and 4 bases, in that order; junction bases with no gene match: 14. The germline CDR1 and CDR2 sequences are MGHDK and SYGVNS. The CDR3 region is CASSEGTGHFWIRETQYF. CDR3 in DNA: TGTGCCAGCAGTGAAGGGACAGGGCATTTTTGGATAAGAGAGACCCAGTACTTC.

This rearrangement joins TRBV10-1 to TRBJ2-1; 9 bases match TRBD1. This CDR3 has 17 amino acids. Per the germline V gene, CDR1 is WNHNN and CDR2 is SYGVQD (reference sequence). V trimming: 3 bases; J trimming: 0 bases; junction bases outside the gene matches: 6. CDR3 DNA sequence: TGCGCCAGCAGTGAACCGGGACAGGGTGGCTCCTACAATGAGCAGTTCTTC. This sequence encodes CASSEPGQGGSYNEQFF.